What follows describes a single TCR beta chain. Its antigen is still unknown. The data were taken from a study of cytomegalovirus exposure and HLA in healthy donors. 60 Vbeta and 13 Jbeta primers were used in PCR. Data came from immunoSEQ multiplex PCR; TCRdb stores just in-frame clones and leaves some out. The sample's table shows around 200,000 clones. Study-level findings and limits: TRBV6-2, TRBV6-3 and some other V segments were excluded as indistinguishable. Most CMV-associated TCR beta chains were later found to appear HLA-restricted.

This CDR3 has 12 residues. With 4 bases removed from V and 11 bases from J, the gap between germline ends came to 14 bases. Germline V gives CDR1 SGHAT, CDR2 FQNNGV. The origin of this receptor is a woman aged 30 to 39 in good health and CMV-seropositive. The specimen sequenced was PBMCs. This chain connects TRBV11-2 to TRBJ2-5, with D possibly TRBD1 on 6 matching bases. CDR3 bases: TGTGCCAGCAGCTCTGAAGGGGGAGAGCAGTACTTC. Encoded protein: CASSSEGGEQYF.